These 15 T cell receptor beta chains came from one sample sequenced in a study of persistence of HIV-infected CD4 T cells (dated by TCRdb to the early 2020s). The meaning of the sample's treatment or condition label: suppressive antiretroviral therapy. Lysates of CMV-infected fibroblasts were used at approximately 10 ug/mL for cell stimulation. Nonresponding CD40L-negative CD69-negative CD45RO-high memory CD4+ T cells were sorted as memory populations depleted of antigen-responding cells. No antigen has been identified for these receptors. The immunoSEQ hsTCRB assay version 4, run in survey mode, was used to sequence TCRbeta repertoires from genomic DNA. Drawn from immuneACCESS, this table holds only the in-frame rearrangements with V and J called that TCRdb kept. Clones are partly lost; checked studies trace under half to an unresolved V gene and leave the rest unexplained. For this sample there are 50,000 or so clones; about four fifths appear just once. About 3% of the sample lies in the top ten.

Sequencing was performed on CD4+ T cells sorted from PBMCs after 18-hour stimulation, taken from a patient who received antiretroviral therapy. This sample's cell subset or site label indicates: CD40L-CD69- CD45RO-high memory CD4 T cells not responding to CMV lysate. The source of these receptors is an adult man with HIV who was CMV-seropositive.

The chain carries TRBV9 and TRBJ2-3, with 9 bases identical to TRBD1. The CDR3 consists of 16 residues. In germline, CDR1 is SGDLS, CDR2 YYNGEE. V gave up 4 bases and J gave up 3 bases; unmatched junction bases: 9. As DNA, the CDR3 is TGTGCCAGCAGCTCTTCGCCGGGACAGGGAACAGATACGCAGTATTTT. It specifies CASSSSPGQGTDTQYF.

This sequence joins TRBV21-1 and TRBJ1-1; the table assigns TRBD1, which was not confirmed against the DNA. TRBV21-1 is deemed a pseudogene. This CDR3 spans 15 amino acids. CDR3 sequence reads: CASTSWTGWETEAFF. CDR3 coding DNA: TGTGCCAGCACCTCTTGGACAGGGTGGGAAACTGAAGCTTTCTTT.

J is TRBJ2-5 and V is TRBV28, with D tentatively TRBD2 (6 bases). V was shortened by 8 bases and J by 5 bases, with 12 bases between the two germline ends. CDR3 size: 12 residues. CDR1 and CDR2 (germline): MDHEN, SYDVKM. The CDR3 sequence is CASESGGETQYF. The CDR3, as DNA: TGTGCCAGCGAATCTGGGGGGGAGACCCAGTACTTC.

CDR3 region: CASRGRDRAVRALHF. As DNA, the CDR3 is TGTGCCAGCAGAGGACGCGACAGGGCAGTTCGGGCCCTCCACTTT. The chain links TRBV6-5 to TRBJ1-6; 7 bases fit TRBD1. V lost 6 bases, J lost 14 bases, and 16 bases stayed unmatched. This CDR3 contains 15 residues. The germline V gene has CDR1 MNHEY and CDR2 SVGAGI.

The rearrangement joins TRBV5-1 to TRBJ2-2; possibly TRBD2 for D (6 bases). The germline gives CDR1 SGHRS, CDR2 YFSETQ. The CDR3 length is 15 residues. Trimming shortened V by 1 base and J by 4 bases, and 11 bases separated the two germline ends. The CDR3 reads CASSLNTRGTGELFF. Written as DNA, the CDR3 is TGCGCCAGCAGCTTGAACACGCGGGGCACCGGGGAGCTGTTTTTT.

The V gene is TRBV27, the J gene TRBJ2-7; D possibly corresponds to TRBD1 (5 bases). Trimming took 5 bases from V and 12 from J, leaving 26 bases between them. Per the germline V gene, CDR1 is MNHEY and CDR2 is SMNVEV (reference sequence). The CDR3 sequence is 15 residues long. The CDR3 nucleotides read TGTGCCAGCAGTCCAGGGTTTGGAAAAGCCGAAAAGCGGTACTTC. It encodes CASSPGFGKAEKRYF.

This sequence joins TRBV3-1 (or the pseudogene TRBV3-2) and TRBJ1-4; D is unclear. The CDR3 extends over 11 amino acids. Per germline, CDR1 LGHDT and CDR2 YNNKEL (reference sequence). With 2 bases removed from V and 10 bases from J, the gap between germline ends came to 5 bases. The CDR3 DNA reads as TGTGCCAGCAGCCAAAAGGGAAAACTGTTTTTT. It encodes CASSQKGKLFF.

The V and J genes are TRBV19 and TRBJ1-5; no definite D call. CDR3 size: 14 residues. Trimming shortened V by 7 bases and J by 1 base, and 11 bases separated the two germline ends. The V gene's germline CDR1 is LNHDA and CDR2 SQIVND (reference sequence). Here the CDR3 DNA reads TGTGCCAGTAAGTCGGCAGCAAGCAATCAGCCCCAGCATTTT. It yields the protein CASKSAASNQPQHF.

The chain is built from TRBV6-2 or TRBV6-3 and TRBJ1-5, with D possibly TRBD1 on 5 matching bases. Between the trimmed V and J ends, which lost 0 bases and 2 bases, there was a span of 8 bases. The CDR3 contains 15 residues. Germline loops: CDR1 MNHEY, CDR2 SVGEGT. CDR3 sequence: CASSYSSRGNQPQHF. CDR3 in DNA: TGTGCCAGCAGTTACTCGAGCAGGGGCAATCAGCCCCAGCATTTT.

The V gene is TRBV5-8, the J gene TRBJ2-7; 9 positions match TRBD1. The CDR3 is 16 residues long. Germline CDR1 and CDR2: SGHTS and YDEGEE. Trimming at V came to 4 bases and at J to 0 bases, leaving 8 bases not matched to a gene. CDR3 sequence (DNA): TGTGCCAGCAGCCGAGGGACAGGGACACACTCCTACGAGCAGTACTTC. It encodes CASSRGTGTHSYEQYF.

The chain employs TRBV25-1 and TRBJ2-6; D is possibly TRBD1 (5 bases). This CDR3 comprises 18 residues. The V gene's germline CDR1 is MGHDK and CDR2 SYGVNS. V was shortened by 3 bases and J by 0 bases, with 15 bases between the two germline ends. The DNA of the CDR3 is TGTGCCAGCAGTGAGGTCCCTGGGGCAGCCTCTGGGGCCAACGTCCTGACTTTC. Translating it yields CASSEVPGAASGANVLTF.

The count of this clone is one. The V gene is TRBV18, the J gene TRBJ1-1, with a possible D match to TRBD1 (5 bases). The CDR3 sequence is 16 residues long. The germline V gene encodes CDR1 KGHSH and CDR2 LQKENI. V was shortened by 5 bases and J by 0 bases, with 16 bases between the two germline ends. The CDR3 sequence is CASSNPRGIMNTEAFF. The DNA for the CDR3 is TGTGCCAGCTCAAATCCGAGGGGAATAATGAACACTGAAGCTTTCTTT.

This chain connects TRBV6-5 to TRBJ1-2, with a possible D match to TRBD1 (5 bases). V was clipped by 10 bases and J by 5 bases, with 17 bases between them. CDR1 is MNHEY, CDR2 SVGAGI, per germline. This CDR3 contains 13 residues. The CDR3 sequence: CATSLGRGYGYTF. In DNA, the CDR3 is TGTGCCACTTCCCTGGGGAGGGGATATGGCTACACCTTC.

The chain has TRBV19 and TRBJ2-7; 13 nucleotides agree with TRBD2. The J segment lost 3 bases and the V segment lost 4 bases, leaving 3 bases of the junction unmatched. This CDR3 region has 15 residues. Germline V CDR1 and CDR2: LNHDA, SQIVND (reference sequence). The CDR3 DNA sequence: TGTGCCAGTAGTAAGGGACTAGCGGGGATCTACGAGCAGTACTTC. Amino acid sequence: CASSKGLAGIYEQYF.

This chain connects TRBV10-3 to TRBJ2-1; possible D gene TRBD1, 6 bases. V dropped 5 bases and J dropped 7 bases, with 21 bases sitting between them. The germline V gene encodes CDR1 ENHRY and CDR2 SYGVKD. The CDR3 spans 16 residues. The DNA for the CDR3 is TGTGCCATCAGTTCGGGCCTAGCTATTAGGGGGAATGAGCAGTTCTTC. Protein: CAISSGLAIRGNEQFF.